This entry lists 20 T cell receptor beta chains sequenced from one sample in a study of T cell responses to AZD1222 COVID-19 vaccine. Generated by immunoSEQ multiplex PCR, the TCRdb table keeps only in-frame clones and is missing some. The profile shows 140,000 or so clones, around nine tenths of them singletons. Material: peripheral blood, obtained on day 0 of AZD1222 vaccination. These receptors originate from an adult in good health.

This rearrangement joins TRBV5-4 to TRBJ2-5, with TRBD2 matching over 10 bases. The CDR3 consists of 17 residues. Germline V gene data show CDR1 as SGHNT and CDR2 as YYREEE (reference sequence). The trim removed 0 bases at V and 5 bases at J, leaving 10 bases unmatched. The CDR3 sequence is CASSLEASGSGEETQYF. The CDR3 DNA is TGTGCCAGCAGCTTGGAGGCTAGCGGGAGTGGGGAGGAGACCCAGTACTTC.

The CDR3 DNA is TGTGCCAGCAGCTTAGAAAACGCTCAGCCCCAGCATTTT. Translation gives CASSLENAQPQHF. V gene TRBV7-2 combines with J gene TRBJ1-5; no reliable D call. The CDR3 has 13 amino acids. The germline V gene has CDR1 SGHTA and CDR2 FQGNSA. Trimming pared 1 base from V and 6 bases from J, leaving 7 bases between. The full variable domain, rest sourced from reference TRBV7-2 and TRBJ1-5, is GAGVSQSPSNKVTEKGKDVELRCDPISGHTALYWYRQSLGQGLEFLIYFQGNSAPDKSGLPSDRFSAERTGGSVSTLTIQRTQQEDSAVYLCASSLENAQPQHFGDGTRLSIL.

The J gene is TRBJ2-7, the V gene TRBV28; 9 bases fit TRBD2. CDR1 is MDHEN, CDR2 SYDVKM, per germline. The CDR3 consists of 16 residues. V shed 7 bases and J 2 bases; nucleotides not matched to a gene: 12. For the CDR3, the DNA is TGTGCCAGCAACTTACAGGGACTAGCTGATACCTACGAGCAGTACTTC. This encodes CASNLQGLADTYEQYF.

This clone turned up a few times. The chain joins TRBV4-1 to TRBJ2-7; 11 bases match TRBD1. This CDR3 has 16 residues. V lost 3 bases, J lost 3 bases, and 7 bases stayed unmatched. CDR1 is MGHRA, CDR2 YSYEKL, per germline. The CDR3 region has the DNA TGCGCCAGCAGCCACGGGGCCGGGACAGGGGGCTACGAGCAGTACTTC. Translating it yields CASSHGAGTGGYEQYF.

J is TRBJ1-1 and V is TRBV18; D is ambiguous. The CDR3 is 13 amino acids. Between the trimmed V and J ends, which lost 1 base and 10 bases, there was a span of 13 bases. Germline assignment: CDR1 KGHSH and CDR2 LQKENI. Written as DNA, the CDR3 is TGTGCCAGCTCACCACTGGGCGGGCCTGGAGCTTTCTTT. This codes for CASSPLGGPGAFF.

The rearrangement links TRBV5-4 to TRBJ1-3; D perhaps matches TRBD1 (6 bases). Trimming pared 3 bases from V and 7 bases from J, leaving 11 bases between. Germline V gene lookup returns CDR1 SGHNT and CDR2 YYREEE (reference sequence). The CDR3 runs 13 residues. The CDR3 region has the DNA TGTGCCAGCAGCTCTAGACAGGACAACACCATATATTTT. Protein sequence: CASSSRQDNTIYF.

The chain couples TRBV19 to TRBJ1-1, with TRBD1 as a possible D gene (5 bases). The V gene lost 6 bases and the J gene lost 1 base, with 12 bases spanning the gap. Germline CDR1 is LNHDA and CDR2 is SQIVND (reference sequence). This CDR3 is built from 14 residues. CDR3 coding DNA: TGTGCCAGTAGAGCCCCGGGGGGGAACACTGAAGCTTTCTTT. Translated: CASRAPGGNTEAFF.

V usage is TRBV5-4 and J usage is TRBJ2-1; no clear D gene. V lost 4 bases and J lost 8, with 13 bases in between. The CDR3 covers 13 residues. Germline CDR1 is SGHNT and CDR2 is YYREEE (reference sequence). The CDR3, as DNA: TGTGCCAGCAGCACGGGCTCCGTGGATGAGCAGTTCTTC. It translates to CASSTGSVDEQFF.

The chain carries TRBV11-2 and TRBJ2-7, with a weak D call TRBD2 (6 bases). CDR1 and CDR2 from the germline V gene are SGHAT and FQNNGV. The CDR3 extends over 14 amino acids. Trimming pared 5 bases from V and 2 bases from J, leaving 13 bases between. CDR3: CASSLSGGAYEQYF. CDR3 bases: TGTGCCAGCAGCCTATCGGGCGGGGCCTACGAGCAGTACTTC.

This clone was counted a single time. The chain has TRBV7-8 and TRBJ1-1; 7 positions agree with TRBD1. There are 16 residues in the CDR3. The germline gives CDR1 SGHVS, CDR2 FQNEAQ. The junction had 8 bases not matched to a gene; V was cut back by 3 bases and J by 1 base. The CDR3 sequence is CASSLRQGPTNTEAFF. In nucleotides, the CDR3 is TGTGCCAGCAGCTTGAGACAGGGCCCCACGAACACTGAAGCTTTCTTT.

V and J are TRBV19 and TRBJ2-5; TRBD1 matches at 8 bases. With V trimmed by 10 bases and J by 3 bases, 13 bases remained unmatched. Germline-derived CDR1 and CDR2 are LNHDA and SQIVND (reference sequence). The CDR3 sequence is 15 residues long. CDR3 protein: CATREGTGGEETQYF. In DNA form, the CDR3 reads TGTGCCACCCGAGAGGGGACAGGAGGGGAAGAGACCCAGTACTTC.

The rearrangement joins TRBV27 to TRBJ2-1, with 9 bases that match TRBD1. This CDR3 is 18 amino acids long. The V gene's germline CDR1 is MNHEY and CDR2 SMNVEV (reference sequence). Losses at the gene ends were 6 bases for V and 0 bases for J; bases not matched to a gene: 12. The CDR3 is CASSSFRDRVSSYNEQFF. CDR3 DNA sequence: TGTGCCAGCAGCAGCTTCCGGGACAGGGTGAGCTCCTACAATGAGCAGTTCTTC.

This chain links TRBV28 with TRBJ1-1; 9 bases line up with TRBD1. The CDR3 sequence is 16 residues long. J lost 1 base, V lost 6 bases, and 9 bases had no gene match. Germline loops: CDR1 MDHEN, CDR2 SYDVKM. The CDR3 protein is CASRRRTGEGNTEAFF. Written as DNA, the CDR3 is TGTGCCAGCAGACGTCGGACAGGGGAGGGGAACACTGAAGCTTTCTTT.

For the CDR3, the DNA is TGTGCCAGCAGCGTAGACGTCCATGAGCAGTTCTTC. Amino acid sequence: CASSVDVHEQFF. The rearrangement joins TRBV9 to TRBJ2-1; D gene unclear. Trimming removed 0 bases at V and 8 bases at J, with 6 bases between. The CDR3 is 12 amino acids. Looked up from germline, CDR1 is SGDLS and CDR2 is YYNGEE.

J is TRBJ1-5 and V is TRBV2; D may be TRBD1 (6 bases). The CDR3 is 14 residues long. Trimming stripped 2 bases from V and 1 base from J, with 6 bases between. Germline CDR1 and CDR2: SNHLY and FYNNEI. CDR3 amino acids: CASSERGSNQPQHF. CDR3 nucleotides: TGTGCCAGCAGTGAAAGGGGGAGCAATCAGCCCCAGCATTTT. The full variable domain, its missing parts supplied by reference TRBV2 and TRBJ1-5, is EPEVTQTPSHQVTQMGQEVILRCVPISNHLYFYWYRQILGQKVEFLVSFYNNEISEKSEIFDDQFSVERPDGSNFTLKIRSTKLEDSAMYFCASSERGSNQPQHFGDGTRLSIL.

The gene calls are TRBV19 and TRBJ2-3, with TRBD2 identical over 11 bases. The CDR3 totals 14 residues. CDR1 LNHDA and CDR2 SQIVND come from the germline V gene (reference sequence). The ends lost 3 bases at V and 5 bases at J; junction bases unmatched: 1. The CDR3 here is CASSILAGGDTQYF. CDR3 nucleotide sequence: TGTGCCAGTAGTATCCTAGCGGGAGGAGATACGCAGTATTTT.

The CDR3 sequence: CASSYGDRGFGEAFF. In DNA, the CDR3 is TGTGCCAGCAGCTATGGGGACAGGGGGTTTGGTGAAGCTTTCTTT. The genes are TRBV5-4 and TRBJ1-1; 11 bases fit TRBD1. V was clipped by 3 bases and J by 7 bases; unmatched bases: 8. The V gene's germline CDR1 is SGHNT and CDR2 YYREEE (reference sequence). The CDR3 contains 15 residues.

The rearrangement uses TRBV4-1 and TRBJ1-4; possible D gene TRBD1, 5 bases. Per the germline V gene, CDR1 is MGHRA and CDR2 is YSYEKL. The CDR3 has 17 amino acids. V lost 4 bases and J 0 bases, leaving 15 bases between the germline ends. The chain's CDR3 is CASSPGSAGTTNEKLFF. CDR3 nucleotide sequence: TGCGCCAGCAGCCCCGGGTCGGCAGGGACAACTAATGAAAAACTGTTTTTT.

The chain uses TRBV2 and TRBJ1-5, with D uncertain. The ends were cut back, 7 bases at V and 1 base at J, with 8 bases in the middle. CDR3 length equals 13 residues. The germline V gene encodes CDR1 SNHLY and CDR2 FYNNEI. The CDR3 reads CASKFDSNQPQHF. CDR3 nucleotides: TGTGCCAGCAAATTTGACAGCAATCAGCCCCAGCATTTT.

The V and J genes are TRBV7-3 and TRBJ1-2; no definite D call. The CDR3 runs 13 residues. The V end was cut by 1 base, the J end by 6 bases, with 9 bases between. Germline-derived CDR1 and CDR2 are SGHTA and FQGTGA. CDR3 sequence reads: CASSLRSTDGYTF. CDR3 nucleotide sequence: TGTGCCAGCAGCTTAAGGTCAACGGATGGCTACACCTTC.